What follows are 8 T cell receptor beta chains derived from one specimen sequenced in a study of CXCR3 chemokines and chemotherapy response in bladder cancer. Each CDR3 protein gets one entry after TCRdb re-called the PCR reads with MiXCR. This sample has about 3,000 distinct CDR3 sequences; approximately 15% occur once, and the top ten carry less than 25%. The specimen was taken from a patient whose treatment included neoadjuvant chemotherapy. These receptors originate from a human donor with bladder cancer that did not respond to neoadjuvant chemotherapy.

Ten or more counts support this clonotype. V and J are TRBV30 and TRBJ1-4; D is unclear. Germline CDR1 reads GTSNPN; CDR2 reads SVGIG (reference sequence). Deletions cut 1 base from V and 6 bases from J, with 9 bases between. There are 13 residues in the CDR3. The DNA of the CDR3 is TGTGCCTGGAGTGGGACTGTCGATGAAAAACTGTTTTTT. Its translation is CAWSGTVDEKLFF.

By proportion, this clonotype is medium-sized. For the CDR3, the DNA is TGTGCCAGCAGCCCCGGCGGGGAGGACAGCGGGGAGCTGTTTTTT. It encodes CASSPGGEDSGELFF. The chain couples TRBV7-2 to TRBJ2-2; D tentatively reads TRBD1 or TRBD2 (6 bases each). Trimming stripped 5 bases from V and 7 bases from J, with 17 bases between. The CDR3 is 15 residues long. Per germline, CDR1 SGHTA and CDR2 FQGNSA.

In this sample, this clonotype is medium-sized (0.01 to 0.1%). The chain links TRBV24-1 to TRBJ1-2; D perhaps matches TRBD1 (5 bases). CDR1 KGHDR and CDR2 SFDVKD come from the germline V gene. Deletions cut 0 bases from V and 9 bases from J, with 19 bases between. The CDR3 has 16 amino acids. The CDR3 protein is CATSDLGRSGTESYTF. Here the CDR3 DNA reads TGTGCCACCAGTGATTTGGGTAGAAGCGGGACGGAAAGCTACACCTTC.

This clonotype was counted ten times or more. This chain joins TRBV5-6 and TRBJ1-1; 7 bases fit TRBD1. Germline CDR1 and CDR2: SGHDT and YYEEEE. V dropped 2 bases and J dropped 1; count of bases not matched to a gene: 2. CDR3 length: 14 residues. The CDR3 sequence: CASSFGTANTEAFF. The CDR3 DNA follows: TGTGCCAGCAGCTTTGGGACAGCGAACACTGAAGCTTTCTTT.

Sample share makes this clonotype medium-sized. The chain carries TRBV19 and TRBJ2-1; D remains unclear. Looked up from germline, CDR1 is LNHDA and CDR2 is SQIVND (reference sequence). The CDR3 length is 14 residues. Trimming stripped 9 bases from V and 7 bases from J, with 19 bases between. The CDR3 sequence: CASLPGVGGNEQFF. The CDR3, as DNA: TGTGCCAGCCTCCCTGGGGTCGGTGGGAATGAGCAGTTCTTC. Full variable domain (rest looked up from reference TRBV19 and TRBJ2-1): DGGITQSPKYLFRKEGQNVTLSCEQNLNHDAMYWYRQDPGQGLRLIYYSQIVNDFQKGDIAEGYSVSREKKESFPLTVTSAQKNPTAFYLCASLPGVGGNEQFFGPGTRLTVL.

This clonotype is categorized as medium-sized. The rearrangement joins TRBV6-5 to TRBJ1-4, with D possibly TRBD1 on 5 matching bases. The length of the CDR3 is 15 residues. Germline V lookup: CDR1 MNHEY, CDR2 SVGAGI. V was trimmed by 0 bases and J by 6 bases, leaving 11 bases between them. The CDR3 sequence is CASSYSGREDEKLFF. DNA of the CDR3: TGTGCCAGCAGTTACTCAGGCAGGGAAGATGAAAAACTGTTTTTT.

Points on this clonotype: A far larger clone differs by one base, so this is likely a read error. The V and J genes are TRBV10-3 and TRBJ2-3; tentatively, D is TRBD2 (6 bases). Germline CDR1 ENHRY, CDR2 SYGVKD. This CDR3 contains 13 residues. Trimming stripped 5 bases from V and 1 base from J, with 7 bases between. CDR3 residues: CAISWGGTDTQYF. For the CDR3, the DNA is TGTGCCATCAGTTGGGGGGGCACAGATACGCAGTATTTT.

Sample share makes this clonotype medium-sized. This sequence joins TRBV19 and TRBJ2-7, with 7 bases aligning to TRBD1. There are 15 residues in the CDR3. The J segment lost 5 bases and the V segment lost 5 bases, leaving 12 bases of the junction unmatched. Germline V gene sequence: CDR1 LNHDA, CDR2 SQIVND (reference sequence). The CDR3 is CASSAPLTGRDEQYF. Here the CDR3 DNA reads TGTGCCAGTAGTGCCCCCTTGACAGGGCGCGACGAGCAGTACTTC.